A single T cell receptor (beta chain) is shown here with its context. This sample is part of a study of T-cell memory formation after mild COVID-19. One entry per CDR3 protein results from TCRdb running MiXCR on the 5' RACE reads. The sample has a few hundred thousand distinct CDR3 sequences, around 15% seen once. The germline V and J ends were trimmed by 2 bases and 8 bases, with 13 bases remaining between them. The CDR3 covers 15 residues. From germline, CDR1 is KGHSH and CDR2 LQKENI. The sequence came from a man aged 18 to 30 who had mild COVID-19 (a few samples of this study predate the infection). Cell type and time point are not known. Sequenced material: PBMCs or a T cell subset sorted from them (not recorded which). This chain links TRBV18 with TRBJ1-6; D remains ambiguous. CDR3 loop: CASSPSARVDSPLHF. The CDR3 DNA is TGTGCCAGCTCACCAAGCGCCAGAGTAGATTCACCCCTCCACTTT.